A selection of T cell receptor beta chains follows, all from one sample in a study of T cell repertoires in cytomegalovirus infection. No antigen has been identified for these receptors. TCRdb re-derived calls from the reads in MiXCR, one entry per CDR3 protein. In the table there are approximately 1,000,000 distinct CDR3 sequences, roughly 31% of which are singletons. Material: cultured CD8+ T cells from PBMCs, obtained from culture after CMV antigen stimulation. Receptors originate from a human donor in good health (CMV status not recorded). Some clones in this sample may be carry-over from other donors' samples. The CDR3 runs from the conserved cysteine through the conserved F or W. A D gene is named only where the DNA matches it firmly. Clone size appears in some rows only: once, few, many, or a class for an expanded clone.

once	TRBV15	NA	TRBJ1-1	TGTGCCACCAGCGGCCCAGGTATTGAAGCTTTCTTT	CATSGPGIEAFF
few	TRBV6-2/TRBV6-3	NA	TRBJ2-3	TGTGCCAGCAGCCCAATAGAGGCAGATACGCAGTATTTT	CASSPIEADTQYF
few	TRBV29-1	NA	TRBJ2-7	TGCAGCGTTGAAGAAGAGTACGAGCAGTACTTC	CSVEEEYEQYF
many	TRBV7-2	NA	TRBJ2-5	TGTGCCAGCAGCTTCACCCTCGGGGGCTACCAAGAGACCCAGTACTTC	CASSFTLGGYQETQYF
few	TRBV6-1	NA	TRBJ2-7	TGTGCCAGCAGTCCCCCGGGACTCATCTACGAGCAGTACTTC	CASSPPGLIYEQYF
NA	TRBV6-2/TRBV6-3	TRBD1	TRBJ2-1	TGTGCCAGCAGCATCCAGGGGGAATACAATGAGCAGTTCTTC	CASSIQGEYNEQFF
many	TRBV7-9	TRBD1	TRBJ1-1	TGTGCCAGCATGCTTGGGACAGGGGGCTGGGGAACTGAAGCTTTCTTT	CASMLGTGGWGTEAFF
NA	TRBV19	NA	TRBJ1-1	TGTGCCAGTAGTATAGATGAGAGGGCGAGTCTGGACACTGAAGCTTTCTTT	CASSIDERASLDTEAFF
NA	TRBV29-1	NA	TRBJ2-3	TGCAGCGTCGCCTCAGGGGTTAGCACAGATACGCAGTATTTT	CSVASGVSTDTQYF
NA	TRBV5-4	NA	TRBJ1-6	TGTGCCAGCAGCTCCCCCTCTTTAGCCCATTCACCCCTCCACTTT	CASSSPSLAHSPLHF
NA	TRBV3-1	NA	TRBJ1-2	TGTGCCAGCAGCCAAGATCTTTCAGGCCGCCCAGATGGCTACACCTTC	CASSQDLSGRPDGYTF
NA	TRBV19	NA	TRBJ1-2	TGTGCCAGTAGTATCCCGTACAAAGTGACCGGATTAAACTATGGCTACACCTTC	CASSIPYKVTGLNYGYTF
NA	TRBV9	TRBD2	TRBJ2-3	TGTGCCAGCAGCGTAGAAAGTAGCGGGGGAGGTGTCGATACGCAGTATTTT	CASSVESSGGGVDTQYF
NA	TRBV7-9	NA	TRBJ1-1	TGTGCCAGCAACTTTTTGGGAAACACTGAAGCTTTCTTT	CASNFLGNTEAFF
NA	TRBV9	NA	TRBJ1-1	TGTGCCAGCACCCCCGGACGGGACACTGAAGCTTTCTTT	CASTPGRDTEAFF
many	TRBV19	NA	TRBJ1-5	TGTGCCAGTAGTACTCTGGACAGAAATCAGCCCCAGCATTTT	CASSTLDRNQPQHF
NA	TRBV14	TRBD2	TRBJ2-1	TGTGCCAGCAGCCAAGATGGGGGGGTCCGACGATCCTACAATGAGCAGTTCTTC	CASSQDGGVRRSYNEQFF
many	TRBV7-9	TRBD2	TRBJ2-1	TGTGCCCTTACCCGGGGGGGCGTCAATGAGCAGTTCTTC	CALTRGGVNEQFF
NA	TRBV27	TRBD2	TRBJ2-3	TGTGCCAGCAGTGACGCTAGCGGGGGTAAAGATACGCAGTATTTT	CASSDASGGKDTQYF
NA	TRBV2	NA	TRBJ1-2	TGTGCCAGCAGTGATAGTGAGTGGTACTATGGCTACACCTTC	CASSDSEWYYGYTF
NA	TRBV20-1	TRBD2	TRBJ2-7	TGCAGTGCTAGAGATCCGGGGCTAGCGGGGAAAGAGCAGTACTTC	CSARDPGLAGKEQYF
NA	TRBV6-1	NA	TRBJ1-2	TGTGCCAGCAGTGTTACTACGACACCTCAAGGATGCACCTTC	CASSVTTTPQGCTF
many	TRBV7-9	TRBD2	TRBJ2-5	TGTGCCAGCAGCTTACGACTAGCGGGACTCAAGGAGACCCAGTACTTC	CASSLRLAGLKETQYF
few	TRBV4-1	TRBD1	TRBJ2-1	TGCGCCAGCAGCCAAGGGCAGGGGGCTTATGAGCAGTTCTTC	CASSQGQGAYEQFF
few	TRBV7-9	NA	TRBJ1-5	TGTGCCAGCAGCTCTTCAGCCGGGAATCAGCCCCAGCATTTT	CASSSSAGNQPQHF
few	TRBV28	NA	TRBJ2-5	TGTGCCAGCAGTTCGAAAGATGGACGCGGCGGGGCGGTGGAGACCCAGTACTTC	CASSSKDGRGGAVETQYF
NA	TRBV6-1	TRBD1	TRBJ2-1	TGTGCCAGCAGCCAGGGGGCCGGCTACAATGAGCAGTTCTTC	CASSQGAGYNEQFF
NA	TRBV6-2/TRBV6-3	NA	TRBJ2-3	TGTGCCAGCAGCGTTGTCCCTGGGGATACGCAGTATTTT	CASSVVPGDTQYF
few	TRBV27	NA	TRBJ2-6	TGTGCCAGCAGTGAAAGTGGTGGGGCCAACGTCCTGACTTTC	CASSESGGANVLTF
once	TRBV7-6	NA	TRBJ1-1	TGTGCCAGCAGGGACGAGTTCCGTGAAGCTTTCTTT	CASRDEFREAFF
NA	TRBV28	TRBD2	TRBJ2-5	TGTGCCAGCAGTCCGAAGCGGGGAGAACAGGCCCAGTACTTC	CASSPKRGEQAQYF
NA	TRBV25-1	NA	TRBJ2-5	TGTGCCAGCAGTGAACGTAAGAGTTGGAGGGGGCGCGAAGAGACCCAGTACTTC	CASSERKSWRGREETQYF
NA	TRBV6-1	NA	TRBJ2-5	TGTGCCAGCAGTCCTAGTTATGGGACGGGAGAGACCCAGTACTTC	CASSPSYGTGETQYF
many	TRBV7-8	NA	TRBJ2-3	TGTGCCAGCAGCTCTCCCTTTCGTAGGACCGGCCCAGATACGCAGTATTTT	CASSSPFRRTGPDTQYF
NA	TRBV19	NA	TRBJ1-1	TGTGCCAGTAGTATATCCAGCCTAGAAGCTTTCTTT	CASSISSLEAFF
few	TRBV20-1	NA	TRBJ1-2	TGCAGTGATTGGAGAGCCATACCCTATGGCTACACCTTC	CSDWRAIPYGYTF
few	TRBV27	NA	TRBJ2-1	TGTGCCAGCAGTTACGATGGCGGGACCTACAATGAGCAGTTCTTC	CASSYDGGTYNEQFF
NA	TRBV23-1	TRBD1	TRBJ2-5	TGCGCCAGCAGTCAATCCCCCGACAGGGGAGGACTAGAGACCCAGTACTTC	CASSQSPDRGGLETQYF
NA	TRBV7-2	NA	TRBJ1-4	TGTGCCAGCAGCCTTAAGGGCCCGGGGAGAGGAGAAAAACTGTTTTTT	CASSLKGPGRGEKLFF
many	TRBV4-1	NA	TRBJ2-1	TGCGCCAGCAGCCAAGTCAGGGGTCCCTACAATGAGCAGTTCTTC	CASSQVRGPYNEQFF